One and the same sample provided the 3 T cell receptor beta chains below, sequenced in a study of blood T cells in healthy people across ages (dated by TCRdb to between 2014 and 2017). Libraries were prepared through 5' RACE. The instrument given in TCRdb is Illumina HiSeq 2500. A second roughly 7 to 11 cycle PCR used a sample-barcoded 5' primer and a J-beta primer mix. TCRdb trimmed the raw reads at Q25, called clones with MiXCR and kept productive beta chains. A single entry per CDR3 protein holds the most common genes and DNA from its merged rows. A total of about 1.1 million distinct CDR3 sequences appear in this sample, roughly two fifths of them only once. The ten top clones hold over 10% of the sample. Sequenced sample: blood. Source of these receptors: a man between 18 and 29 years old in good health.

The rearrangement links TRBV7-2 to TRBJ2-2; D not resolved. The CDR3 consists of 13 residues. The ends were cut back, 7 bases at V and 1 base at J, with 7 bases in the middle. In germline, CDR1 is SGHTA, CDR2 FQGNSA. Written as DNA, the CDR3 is TGTGCCAGCACCGGATTGAACACCGGGGAGCTGTTTTTT. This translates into CASTGLNTGELFF.

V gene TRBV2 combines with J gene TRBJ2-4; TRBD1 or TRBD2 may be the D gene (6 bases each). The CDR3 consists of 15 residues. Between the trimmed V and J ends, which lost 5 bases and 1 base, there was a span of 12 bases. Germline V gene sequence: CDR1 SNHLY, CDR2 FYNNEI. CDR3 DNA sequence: TGTGCCAGCAGTATGAGGGGGGTTGCCAAAAACATTCAGTACTTC. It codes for CASSMRGVAKNIQYF. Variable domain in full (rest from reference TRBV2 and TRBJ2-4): EPEVTQTPSHQVTQMGQEVILRCVPISNHLYFYWYRQILGQKVEFLVSFYNNEISEKSEIFDDQFSVERPDGSNFTLKIRSTKLEDSAMYFCASSMRGVAKNIQYFGAGTRLSVL.

CDR3 in DNA: TGCAGTGCCAAGAAAATGGGAGGAGGGGATGAAAAACTGTTTTTT. Residues: CSAKKMGGGDEKLFF. The chain is built from TRBV20-1 and TRBJ1-4; weak D call: TRBD1 (5 bases). Trimming stripped 6 bases from V and 6 bases from J, with 20 bases between. The CDR3 covers 15 residues. Germline V gives CDR1 DFQATT, CDR2 SNEGSKA (reference sequence).